This T cell receptor (beta chain) was documented in a study of cytomegalovirus exposure and HLA in healthy donors. Study information: Samples from HLA-typed donors yielded about 80 million unique TCRs in an early data release.

Details on this clone: Its antigen remains unidentified.

13 Jbeta primers and 60 Vbeta primers were used for the PCR. Libraries were prepared by immunoSEQ multiplex PCR; TCRdb keeps only in-frame clonotypes and omits some of them. The sample records around 190,000 clones, approximately 85% being singletons. CDR1 and CDR2 (germline): MGHRA, YSYEKL. The CDR3 extends over 16 amino acids. Trimming cost V 0 bases and J 4 bases; bases outside gene matches: 6. Whole-study results and caveats: Reports showed the classifier diagnosing cytomegalovirus status with high specificity and sensitivity.

The TCR originated in a young man in good health and CMV-seronegative. This rearrangement joins TRBV4-1 to TRBJ2-5, with TRBD1 matching 9 bases. Sequenced input: PBMCs. The CDR3 loop is CASSQDRTGVAETQYF. CDR3 bases: TGCGCCAGCAGCCAAGACCGGACAGGGGTGGCAGAGACCCAGTACTTC.